Following are 30 T cell receptor beta chains from one sample sequenced in a study of blood T cell repertoires in COVID-19. The repertoire was sequenced with immunoSEQ multiplex PCR; TCRdb's copy has only in-frame clones and lacks some. The sample includes around 300,000 clones, approximately 91% of them seen just once. Sequences were obtained from peripheral blood. All receptors come from a man aged 45-65 years with acute or convalescent COVID-19.

The chain combines TRBV11-2 with TRBJ2-1; TRBD2 matches 8 bases. The trim removed 3 bases at V and 3 bases at J, leaving 16 bases unmatched. CDR1 and CDR2 from the germline V gene are SGHAT and FQNNGV. The CDR3 totals 19 residues. CDR3 amino acids: CASSFSPFGAGAFYNEQFF. CDR3 nucleotide sequence: TGTGCCAGCAGCTTCTCCCCCTTTGGAGCGGGGGCATTCTACAATGAGCAGTTCTTC.

The rearrangement uses TRBV5-4 and TRBJ1-2; D is perhaps TRBD1 (5 bases). The CDR3 has 14 residues. Germline lookup yields CDR1 SGHNT and CDR2 YYREEE (reference sequence). V was shortened by 0 bases and J by 8 bases, with 14 bases between the two germline ends. In DNA form, the CDR3 reads TGTGCCAGCAGCTTGGAAAGGGGAATGGGAGGCTACACCTTC. Protein: CASSLERGMGGYTF.

This rearrangement joins TRBV29-1 to TRBJ2-2; a possible D gene is TRBD1 (6 bases). V lost 1 base and J lost 1, with 22 bases in between. This CDR3 is 19 amino acids long. The V gene's germline CDR1 is SQVTM and CDR2 ANQGSEA. DNA for the CDR3: TGCAGCGTTGAAGCTTCGGGTGGCAGGGGATTTGTGAACACCGGGGAGCTGTTTTTT. This sequence encodes CSVEASGGRGFVNTGELFF.

The rearrangement uses TRBV9 and TRBJ1-2; unclear D gene. The germline V gene has CDR1 SGDLS and CDR2 YYNGEE. The CDR3 spans 14 residues. V lost 0 bases, J lost 4 bases, and 10 bases lay in between. The CDR3 spells CASSVASGIYGYTF. CDR3 nucleotides: TGTGCCAGCAGCGTAGCTTCGGGGATCTATGGCTACACCTTC.

The sample holds one count of this clone. This chain joins TRBV3-1 (or the pseudogene TRBV3-2) and TRBJ1-4; D unclear. V shed 3 bases and J shed 1 base, with 6 bases lying between them. This CDR3 comprises 14 residues. Germline V gives CDR1 LGHDT, CDR2 YNNKEL (reference sequence). DNA for the CDR3: TGTGCCAGCAGCCATCGCGGAACTAATGAAAAACTGTTTTTT. This encodes CASSHRGTNEKLFF.

The chain combines TRBV3-1 (or the pseudogene TRBV3-2) with TRBJ1-2, with D perhaps TRBD1 (5 bases). The CDR3 extends over 12 amino acids. From germline, CDR1 is LGHDT and CDR2 YNNKEL (reference sequence). V lost 5 bases to trimming and J lost 4 bases, with 8 bases between them. CDR3 sequence: CASSSGGYGYTF. The CDR3 nucleotides read TGTGCCAGCAGCTCCGGGGGCTATGGCTACACCTTC.

V and J are TRBV30 and TRBJ1-5; 11 bases map to TRBD1. V lost 0 bases, J lost 6 bases, and 1 base stayed unmatched. The CDR3 loop spans 14 amino acids. The germline gives CDR1 GTSNPN, CDR2 SVGIG (reference sequence). The CDR3 protein is CAWSVGTGGQPQHF. The CDR3 bases are TGTGCCTGGAGTGTCGGGACAGGGGGTCAGCCCCAGCATTTT.

The chain carries TRBV6-4 and TRBJ1-4; tentative D call: TRBD1 (5 bases). This CDR3 is built from 15 residues. With 1 base removed from V and 2 bases from J, the gap between germline ends came to 8 bases. Germline CDR1 is MRHNA and CDR2 is SNTAGT. DNA of the CDR3: TGTGCCAGCAGTGACTTCAGACAGACTAATGAAAAACTGTTTTTT. Protein product: CASSDFRQTNEKLFF.

In its sample, this clone was seen once. The V gene is TRBV6-1, the J gene TRBJ1-5; D is undetermined. V lost 1 base and J 4 bases, leaving 11 bases between the germline ends. CDR3 length: 15 residues. Germline-derived CDR1 and CDR2 are MNHNS and SASEGT. CDR3 region: CASSEGALRNQPQHF. The CDR3, as DNA: TGTGCCAGCAGTGAAGGGGCCCTTCGGAATCAGCCCCAGCATTTT.

CDR3 residues: CATSRQGGFNYGYTF. The CDR3 DNA is TGTGCCACCAGCAGACAGGGGGGATTTAACTATGGCTACACCTTC. The chain carries TRBV15 and TRBJ1-2; 7 bases are shared with TRBD1. This CDR3 region has 15 residues. Germline loops: CDR1 LNHNV, CDR2 YYDKDF (reference sequence). With V trimmed by 2 bases and J by 1 base, 4 bases remained unmatched.

V and J are TRBV10-2 and TRBJ2-7; D possibly corresponds to TRBD1 (5 bases). V shed 2 bases and J shed 7 bases, with 15 bases lying between them. The CDR3 consists of 14 residues. Germline V gene sequence: CDR1 WSHSY, CDR2 SAAADI. In nucleotides, the CDR3 is TGCGCCAGCAGTGAGCTCCAGGGTGTCGGGGAGCAGTACTTC. Protein sequence: CASSELQGVGEQYF.

The sample holds one count of this clone. The V gene is TRBV2, the J gene TRBJ1-1; D perhaps matches TRBD1 (5 bases). CDR3 length: 16 amino acids. The germline V gene encodes CDR1 SNHLY and CDR2 FYNNEI. V lost 5 bases, J lost 2 bases, and 18 bases lay in between. The CDR3 DNA follows: TGTGCCAGCAGTAAACTCCTGACAGCCCGAAACACTGAAGCTTTCTTT. Its translation: CASSKLLTARNTEAFF.

The chain recombines TRBV9 with TRBJ1-4; D might be TRBD1 (6 bases). CDR3 length: 15 residues. V was shortened by 4 bases and J by 11 bases, with 21 bases between the two germline ends. Germline loops: CDR1 SGDLS, CDR2 YYNGEE. The CDR3 DNA follows: TGTGCCAGCAGCTTCCGCACTGGACAGCCTTTCAAACTGTTTTTT. Its translation: CASSFRTGQPFKLFF.

The chain combines TRBV2 with TRBJ1-4; 10 positions agree with TRBD1. The germline CDR1 and CDR2 sequences are SNHLY and FYNNEI. The ends lost 10 bases at V and 9 bases at J; junction bases unmatched: 5. The CDR3 runs 12 residues. CDR3 bases: TGTGCCAATACGGGACAGGGGAAAAAACTGTTTTTT. Translation: CANTGQGKKLFF.

The J gene is TRBJ1-2, the V gene TRBV19; no clear D. The CDR3 covers 12 residues. Germline loops: CDR1 LNHDA, CDR2 SQIVND (reference sequence). CDR3: CFSWAPVYGYTF. The CDR3 bases are TGTTTCTCCTGGGCCCCCGTCTATGGCTACACCTTC.

J is TRBJ1-1 and V is TRBV10-3; D call uncertain. With 0 bases removed from V and 1 base from J, the gap between germline ends came to 6 bases. The V gene's germline CDR1 is ENHRY and CDR2 SYGVKD. This CDR3 spans 14 amino acids. CDR3 sequence (DNA): TGTGCCATCAGTGAGTCTTACGGGAACACTGAAGCTTTCTTT. Amino acids: CAISESYGNTEAFF.

This clone appeared a single time. V usage is TRBV11-2 and J usage is TRBJ1-6; 7 bases agree with TRBD1. Germline CDR1 reads SGHAT; CDR2 reads FQNNGV. The CDR3 has 17 residues. The trim removed 4 bases at V and 10 bases at J, leaving 16 bases unmatched. CDR3 region: CASSSSARTGYNSPLHF. The CDR3 region has the DNA TGTGCCAGCAGCTCAAGCGCGAGGACAGGTTACAACTCACCCCTCCACTTT.

In nucleotides, the CDR3 is TGTGCCAGCAGCCCCCGGGGGACTGGGTATGGCTACACCTTC. Protein: CASSPRGTGYGYTF. The rearrangement uses TRBV6-5 and TRBJ1-2, with D possibly TRBD1 on 5 matching bases. V was cut by 6 bases and J by 5 bases, with 16 bases left in between. CDR3 size: 14 residues. Germline V gene lookup returns CDR1 MNHEY and CDR2 SVGAGI.

V gene TRBV6-6 combines with J gene TRBJ1-4, with D perhaps matching TRBD1 (6 bases). The V gene lost 7 bases and the J gene lost 5 bases, with 20 bases spanning the gap. Germline CDR1 MNHNY, CDR2 SVGAGI (reference sequence). CDR3 length equals 16 residues. CDR3 in DNA: TGTGCCAGCAACCCCAGCCCGCGAGGGGGAAATGAAAAACTGTTTTTT. Amino acids: CASNPSPRGGNEKLFF.

V gene TRBV12-3 or TRBV12-4 combines with J gene TRBJ2-7; maybe TRBD2 (5 bases). There are 13 residues in the CDR3. With 1 base removed from V and 7 bases from J, the gap between germline ends came to 11 bases. The DNA of the CDR3 is TGTGCCAGCAGTTTAGAGGGAGTGGGGGAGCAGTACTTC. It is translated as CASSLEGVGEQYF.

The V and J genes are TRBV7-3 and TRBJ1-2, with TRBD1 matching 10 bases. The CDR3 runs 14 residues. CDR1 SGHTA and CDR2 FQGTGA come from the germline V gene. Losses at the gene ends were 3 bases for V and 2 bases for J; bases not matched to a gene: 0. DNA for the CDR3: TGTGCCAGCAGCTTGACAGGGGGCAACTATGGCTACACCTTC. It encodes CASSLTGGNYGYTF.

V and J are TRBV7-9 and TRBJ2-7; D remains unclear. Between the trimmed V and J ends, which lost 0 bases and 2 bases, there was a span of 8 bases. The CDR3 length is 14 residues. Per the germline V gene, CDR1 is SEHNR and CDR2 is FQNEAQ (reference sequence). The chain's CDR3 is CASSLALFPYEQYF. The CDR3 nucleotides are TGTGCCAGCAGCTTAGCACTTTTCCCCTACGAGCAGTACTTC.

The V gene is TRBV6-5, the J gene TRBJ1-2; D not resolved. The CDR3 has 13 residues. Trimming shortened V by 6 bases and J by 0 bases, and 8 bases separated the two germline ends. Germline CDR1 reads MNHEY; CDR2 reads SVGAGI. The CDR3 DNA reads TGTGCCAGCAGAGTAAGCGCTAACTATGGCTACACCTTC. Protein sequence: CASRVSANYGYTF.

The rearrangement joins TRBV15 to TRBJ2-5; TRBD2 aligns across 10 bases. V dropped 0 bases and J dropped 1; count of bases not matched to a gene: 5. Germline assignment: CDR1 LNHNV and CDR2 YYDKDF (reference sequence). There are 17 residues in the CDR3. The CDR3 coding sequence is TGTGCCACCAGCAGAGATGGTAGCGGGGGGCCCCAAGAGACCCAGTACTTC. Amino acids: CATSRDGSGGPQETQYF. The full variable domain, rest sourced from reference TRBV15 and TRBJ2-5, is DAMVIQNPRYQVTQFGKPVTLSCSQTLNHNVMYWYQQKSSQAPKLLFHYYDKDFNNEADTPDNFQSRRPNTSFCFLDIRSPGLGDTAMYLCATSRDGSGGPQETQYFGPGTRLLVL.

The J gene is TRBJ2-5, the V gene TRBV3-1 (or the pseudogene TRBV3-2); no reliable D call. The V gene lost 5 bases and the J gene lost 10 bases, with 17 bases spanning the gap. The CDR3 is made up of 13 amino acids. In germline, CDR1 is LGHDT, CDR2 YNNKEL (reference sequence). The DNA of the CDR3 is TGTGCCAGCAGCTTCAGAGAGGATGGCGACCAGTACTTC. This encodes CASSFREDGDQYF.

J is TRBJ1-1 and V is TRBV10-1, with 7 bases identical to TRBD1. CDR3 length: 13 residues. The J segment lost 2 bases and the V segment lost 5 bases, leaving 2 bases of the junction unmatched. The V gene's germline CDR1 is WNHNN and CDR2 SYGVQD (reference sequence). In DNA, the CDR3 is TGCGCCAGCAGTCGACAGGGAAACACTGAAGCTTTCTTT. Amino acid sequence: CASSRQGNTEAFF.

The chain uses TRBV5-1 and TRBJ1-5, with TRBD1 identical over 7 bases. After removal of 4 bases from V and 3 bases from J, the junction contained 4 bases not matched to a gene. This CDR3 has 14 amino acids. Germline CDR1 SGHRS, CDR2 YFSETQ. The DNA for the CDR3 is TGCGCCAGCAGCCCGGACAGGTACAATCAGCCCCAGCATTTT. Its protein product is CASSPDRYNQPQHF.

This rearrangement joins TRBV5-4 to TRBJ2-6; no firm D call. The germline V gene has CDR1 SGHNT and CDR2 YYREEE (reference sequence). This CDR3 is 15 amino acids long. V lost 6 bases, J lost 0 bases, and 10 bases lay in between. CDR3 amino acids: CASTVSLSGANVLTF. The CDR3 coding sequence is TGTGCCAGCACCGTGTCCCTCTCTGGGGCCAACGTCCTGACTTTC.

The chain recombines TRBV7-9 with TRBJ2-5; possibly TRBD1 for D (5 bases). The V gene's germline CDR1 is SEHNR and CDR2 FQNEAQ (reference sequence). The CDR3 covers 14 residues. V was trimmed by 3 bases and J by 5 bases, leaving 13 bases between them. CDR3 amino acids: CASSLGSAGETQYF. The DNA for the CDR3 is TGTGCCAGCAGCTTGGGATCCGCAGGGGAGACCCAGTACTTC.

The chain is built from TRBV7-8 and TRBJ2-3, with TRBD1 identical over 8 bases. The CDR3 is 13 amino acids. The germline CDR1 and CDR2 sequences are SGHVS and FQNEAQ. CDR3 sequence (DNA): TGTGCAGAGGGACAGGAAGGCGCAGATACGCAGTATTTT. It specifies CAEGQEGADTQYF.